This TCR beta chain came from a study of control samples from healthy donors and cancer patients. Assay: immunoSEQ multiplex PCR; the TCRdb copy retains only in-frame clones and omits some. The data contain 150,000 to 200,000 clones, approximately 90% of them singletons. CDR1 and CDR2 (germline): KGHSH, LQKENI. The CDR3 contains 13 residues. The germline V and J ends were trimmed by 3 bases and 7 bases, with 12 bases remaining between them. Material: blood. The clonotype was recovered from a man between 25 and 39 years old in good health. The chain joins TRBV18 to TRBJ1-2; D is uncertain. The CDR3 sequence: CASSPFDESGYTF. The DNA of the CDR3 is TGTGCCAGCTCACCTTTCGACGAGAGTGGCTACACCTTC.